This is a list of T cell receptor beta chains from one sample in a study of cytomegalovirus exposure and HLA in healthy donors. Using immunoSEQ multiplex PCR, the repertoire was profiled, and TCRdb retains in-frame clones only, with some absent. This sample's clone table lists about 64,000 clones. The sequencing input was PBMCs. Source of these receptors: a young woman in good health and CMV-seronegative. The CDR3 runs from the conserved cysteine through the conserved F or W. D genes are given only for firm matches.

CDR3 length	V gene	J gene	D gene	CDR3 protein	CDR3 DNA
15	TRBV6-1	TRBJ1-6	TRBD1	CASRSQGAANSPLHF	TGTGCCAGCAGGTCTCAGGGGGCTGCTAATTCACCCCTCCACTTT
14	TRBV13	TRBJ1-3	NA	CASSLRVSGNTIYF	TGTGCCAGCAGCCTTCGGGTCTCTGGAAACACCATATATTTT
13	TRBV7-9	TRBJ1-1	TRBD1	CASSWTGGTEAFF	TGTGCCAGCAGCTGGACAGGGGGCACTGAAGCTTTCTTT
14	TRBV30	TRBJ2-7	TRBD2	CASQGLAGDNEQYF	TGTGCCAGCCAAGGACTAGCGGGAGACAACGAGCAGTACTTC
12	TRBV4-1	TRBJ2-7	NA	CASSQSGSEQYF	TGCGCCAGCAGCCAATCAGGGTCCGAGCAGTACTTC
14	TRBV5-1	TRBJ2-7	TRBD1	CASSFSGTGYEQYF	TGCGCCAGCAGCTTCTCCGGGACAGGTTACGAGCAGTACTTC
17	TRBV5-4	TRBJ1-1	NA	CASSLAAQGQMNTEAFF	TGTGCCAGCAGCTTGGCTGCGCAGGGCCAGATGAACACTGAAGCTTTCTTT
14	TRBV18	TRBJ1-1	TRBD1	CASSQGQVNTEAFF	TGTGCCAGCTCACAGGGACAGGTGAACACTGAAGCTTTCTTT
14	TRBV6-1	TRBJ2-7	TRBD1	CASSEDRTGSGQYF	TGTGCCAGCAGTGAAGACAGGACAGGGTCTGGGCAGTACTTC
14	TRBV6-6	TRBJ1-1	NA	CASSWAGPGTEAFF	TGTGCCAGCAGCTGGGCGGGTCCGGGCACTGAAGCTTTCTTT
15	TRBV18	TRBJ1-2	TRBD1	CASSPQQGAEYGYTF	TGTGCCAGCTCACCCCAACAGGGGGCGGAATATGGCTACACCTTC
11	TRBV6-6	TRBJ2-7	NA	CASSGAYEQYF	TGTGCCAGCAGTGGAGCCTACGAGCAGTACTTC
13	TRBV29-1	TRBJ1-1	TRBD1	CSGEQGTNTEAFF	TGCAGCGGTGAACAGGGGACGAACACTGAAGCTTTCTTT
14	TRBV5-4	TRBJ2-7	TRBD1	CASSPRDRVYEQYF	TGTGCCAGCAGCCCCCGGGACAGGGTTTACGAGCAGTACTTC
15	TRBV6-1	TRBJ2-7	TRBD1	CASRTDRKPFDEQYF	TGTGCCAGCAGGACGGACAGGAAGCCCTTTGACGAGCAGTACTTC
17	TRBV12-2	TRBJ2-1	NA	CASRVAPGRTIYNEQFF	TGTGCAAGTCGCGTAGCGCCCGGGAGAACAATCTACAATGAGCAGTTCTTC
13	TRBV6-5	TRBJ1-2	TRBD1	CASSGQGAFGYTF	TGTGCCAGCAGTGGACAGGGGGCGTTTGGCTACACCTTC
14	TRBV19	TRBJ1-4	NA	CATSTGIGPEKLFF	TGTGCCACCTCCACCGGGATAGGACCCGAAAAACTGTTTTTT
16	TRBV28	TRBJ1-2	TRBD1	CASSSTGTVRDRGYTF	TGTGCCAGCAGTTCAACCGGGACAGTCAGGGATCGGGGCTACACCTTC
14	TRBV11-2	TRBJ2-7	TRBD1	CASSFGTATYEQYF	TGTGCCAGCAGCTTTGGGACAGCGACCTACGAGCAGTACTTC
17	TRBV5-1	TRBJ2-3	TRBD2	CASSFATGTSKTDTQYF	TGCGCCAGCAGCTTCGCTACCGGGACTAGCAAGACAGATACGCAGTATTTT
16	TRBV9	TRBJ1-1	NA	CASSAQPHGMNTEAFF	TGTGCCAGCAGCGCGCAACCACATGGCATGAACACTGAAGCTTTCTTT
15	TRBV18	TRBJ2-1	TRBD2	CASSPLAGSYNEQFF	TGTGCCAGCTCACCATTAGCGGGGAGCTACAATGAGCAGTTCTTC
13	TRBV18	TRBJ1-3	NA	CASKQGSGNTIYF	TGTGCCAGCAAACAGGGTTCTGGAAACACCATATATTTT
13	TRBV5-6	TRBJ2-5	TRBD1	CASSRGQEETQYF	TGTGCCAGCAGCCGGGGACAGGAAGAGACCCAGTACTTC
15	TRBV6-5	TRBJ2-7	TRBD2	CASRDLAGETYEQYF	TGTGCCAGCAGAGACCTAGCGGGCGAGACCTACGAGCAGTACTTC
13	TRBV4-2	TRBJ1-1	NA	CASSQSLVQGAFF	TGTGCCAGCAGCCAATCGTTGGTCCAGGGGGCTTTCTTT
12	TRBV6-1	TRBJ1-2	NA	CASVSGYLGYTF	TGTGCCAGCGTCTCAGGGTACCTTGGCTACACCTTC
17	TRBV6-1	TRBJ2-1	TRBD1	CASSEGGRDRAVVEQFF	TGTGCCAGCAGTGAAGGGGGGAGGGACAGGGCTGTCGTCGAGCAGTTCTTC
15	TRBV4-1	TRBJ2-7	TRBD2	CASSQPGGGAYEQYF	TGCGCCAGCAGCCAACCGGGAGGGGGGGCCTACGAGCAGTACTTC
15	TRBV18	TRBJ1-1	NA	CASSPGFQGHTEAFF	TGTGCCAGCTCACCGGGTTTCCAGGGGCACACTGAAGCTTTCTTT
14	TRBV28	TRBJ1-2	NA	CASSLSTAFYGYTF	TGTGCCAGCAGTTTATCGACAGCCTTCTATGGCTACACCTTC
13	TRBV7-3	TRBJ1-2	NA	CASSPGPKGFHTF	TGTGCCAGTAGCCCCGGTCCAAAGGGGTTTCACACCTTC
15	TRBV30	TRBJ1-1	NA	CAGSQGSGMNTEAFF	TGTGCCGGGAGCCAAGGGTCGGGGATGAACACTGAAGCTTTCTTT
16	TRBV25-1	TRBJ2-2	NA	CASSTEGTSNTGELFF	TGTGCCAGCAGTACTGAGGGGACTTCGAACACCGGGGAGCTGTTTTTT
14	TRBV29-1	TRBJ2-3	NA	CSVTAGLYTDTQYF	TGCAGCGTAACTGCAGGACTATACACAGATACGCAGTATTTT
16	TRBV5-1	TRBJ2-3	TRBD2	CASSLGLAGGLDTQYF	TGCGCCAGCAGCTTGGGACTAGCGGGGGGGCTAGATACGCAGTATTTT
15	TRBV18	TRBJ2-1	TRBD2	CASSQGGGSYNEQFF	TGTGCCAGCTCCCAAGGCGGGGGCTCCTACAATGAGCAGTTCTTC
15	TRBV6-5	TRBJ1-2	TRBD1	CASRTQDRVSDGYTF	TGTGCCAGCAGAACCCAGGACAGGGTTTCCGATGGCTACACCTTC
12	TRBV29-1	TRBJ2-7	NA	CSVFDGDYEQYF	TGCAGCGTTTTTGACGGAGACTACGAGCAGTACTTC
14	TRBV7-9	TRBJ2-1	NA	CASSLQSGPNEQFF	TGTGCCAGCAGCTTACAAAGCGGGCCCAATGAGCAGTTCTTC
13	TRBV29-1	TRBJ1-2	NA	CSVAGRANYGYTF	TGCAGCGTTGCGGGTCGAGCTAACTATGGCTACACCTTC
15	TRBV9	TRBJ1-2	TRBD1	CASSGTQGTVGGYTF	TGTGCCAGCAGCGGAACACAGGGGACAGTGGGTGGCTACACCTTC
18	TRBV4-2	TRBJ2-2	TRBD2	CASSQDPGSGGIAGELFF	TGTGCCAGCAGCCAAGATCCCGGGAGCGGGGGGATTGCCGGGGAGCTGTTTTTT
13	TRBV2	TRBJ2-7	NA	CASSVQTVSGQYF	TGTGCCAGCAGCGTTCAGACAGTTTCAGGGCAGTACTTC
15	TRBV7-9	TRBJ1-4	NA	CASSFPQGIYEKLFF	TGTGCCAGCAGCTTCCCACAGGGAATTTACGAAAAACTGTTTTTT
14	TRBV7-2	TRBJ2-7	NA	CASSGQVGSYEQYF	TGTGCCAGCAGCGGCCAGGTCGGGAGCTACGAGCAGTACTTC
14	TRBV7-9	TRBJ2-5	NA	CASSAGTPQETQYF	TGTGCCAGCAGCGCCGGGACACCACAAGAGACCCAGTACTTC
18	TRBV4-1	TRBJ2-4	TRBD2	CASSRGLAGGLAKNIQYF	TGCGCCAGCAGCCGCGGACTAGCGGGAGGTCTAGCCAAAAACATTCAGTACTTC
14	TRBV29-1	TRBJ2-3	TRBD1	CSARGTGSTDTQYF	TGCAGCGCCCGGGGGACAGGGAGCACAGATACGCAGTATTTT
16	TRBV7-8	TRBJ1-2	TRBD1	CASRGDGTGRRGGYTF	TGTGCCAGCAGGGGTGACGGGACAGGGAGGCGAGGCGGCTACACCTTC
15	TRBV5-1	TRBJ2-7	TRBD2	CASRGTSGGREEQYF	TGCGCCAGCAGAGGTACTAGCGGGGGCCGAGAAGAGCAGTACTTC
12	TRBV19	TRBJ1-5	NA	CASSDSGRAQHF	TGTGCCAGTAGTGACTCTGGTCGGGCCCAGCATTTT
14	TRBV4-1	TRBJ2-7	TRBD2	CASSQERGGYEQYF	TGCGCCAGCAGCCAGGAGCGGGGGGGATACGAGCAGTACTTC
14	TRBV9	TRBJ2-5	NA	CASSPGGRRETQYF	TGTGCCAGCAGCCCCGGGGGGCGGCGAGAGACCCAGTACTTC
14	TRBV10-3	TRBJ1-5	NA	CAISEQDPKQPQHF	TGTGCCATCAGCGAACAGGACCCAAAGCAGCCCCAGCATTTT
13	TRBV9	TRBJ1-1	TRBD1	CASSPFGQGEAFF	TGTGCCAGCAGCCCTTTTGGACAGGGTGAAGCTTTCTTT
13	TRBV2	TRBJ2-1	NA	CARPSPSDSEQFF	TGTGCCAGGCCAAGCCCTAGCGACAGTGAGCAGTTCTTC
14	TRBV30	TRBJ1-2	TRBD1	CAWEAGGADYGYTF	TGTGCCTGGGAGGCAGGGGGCGCTGACTATGGCTACACCTTC